The 19 T cell receptor beta chains reported below all come from one sample, sequenced in a study of OX40 agonist ivuxolimab in advanced cancers. The repertoire was sequenced with immunoSEQ multiplex PCR; TCRdb's copy has only in-frame clones and lacks some. This sample carries roughly 71,000 clones, around 93% of them seen once, and the ten largest clones take more than 14%. This sample comprised CD4+ or CD8+ T cells sorted from blood, obtained in a trial of the OX40 agonist ivuxolimab. These receptors all stem from an adult with an advanced solid tumor such as melanoma, head and neck, liver or kidney cancer.

The chain combines TRBV10-3 with TRBJ1-2, with a weak D call TRBD1 (6 bases). Germline V gives CDR1 ENHRY, CDR2 SYGVKD. This CDR3 is built from 14 residues. The V end lost 8 bases, the J end lost 5 bases, and 18 bases lay between the germline ends. In DNA, the CDR3 is TGTGCCATCGGGGCTACAGGGTCGCGATATGGCTACACCTTC. Residues: CAIGATGSRYGYTF.

J is TRBJ2-5 and V is TRBV6-5; no clear D gene. CDR1 is MNHEY and CDR2 is SVGAGI in the germline V gene. The germline V and J ends were trimmed by 2 bases and 5 bases, with 9 bases remaining between them. CDR3 length equals 13 residues. CDR3 in amino acids: CASSYVKRETQYF. The CDR3 nucleotides read TGTGCCAGCAGTTACGTCAAGAGGGAGACCCAGTACTTC.

The gene calls are TRBV28 and TRBJ1-5; 9 nucleotides agree with TRBD1. V was pared by 10 bases and J by 6 bases, with 10 bases of the junction left unmatched. Germline CDR1 MDHEN, CDR2 SYDVKM. This CDR3 is 14 amino acids long. CDR3 amino acids: CATEDRGEGQPQHF. CDR3 nucleotide sequence: TGTGCCACCGAGGACAGGGGAGAGGGTCAGCCCCAGCATTTT.

This clone was detected only once. The rearrangement joins TRBV7-2 to TRBJ1-4, with 7 bases matching TRBD1. The V and J ends lost 5 bases and 8 bases, in that order; junction bases with no gene match: 11. Germline lookup yields CDR1 SGHTA and CDR2 FQGNSA. The CDR3 sequence is 15 residues long. CDR3 sequence reads: CASSLGGGGWEKLFF. As DNA, the CDR3 is TGTGCCAGCAGCCTTGGTGGAGGGGGCTGGGAAAAACTGTTTTTT.

This clone was detected only once. This sequence joins TRBV27 and TRBJ2-3; possible D gene TRBD2, 5 bases. This CDR3 comprises 15 residues. CDR1 is MNHEY and CDR2 is SMNVEV in the germline V gene (reference sequence). The V end was cut by 0 bases, the J end by 5 bases, with 12 bases between. CDR3 sequence: CASSLSSRAVDTQYF. CDR3 nucleotides: TGTGCCAGCAGTTTATCGTCGCGGGCGGTAGATACGCAGTATTTT.

This clone was seen more than once but under ten times. V is TRBV6-1 and J is TRBJ2-1, with D perhaps matching TRBD1 or TRBD2 (5 bases each). CDR1 is MNHNS and CDR2 is SASEGT in the germline V gene. The length of the CDR3 is 14 residues. V was pared by 1 base and J by 8 bases, with 12 bases between. DNA of the CDR3: TGTGCCAGCAGTGAAGATTGGGGGTGGGATGAGCAGTTCTTC. Its translation: CASSEDWGWDEQFF.

This clone was found once. The chain combines TRBV11-2 with TRBJ2-1; unclear D gene. CDR1 is SGHAT and CDR2 is FQNNGV in the germline V gene. Trimming left V 5 bases short and J 1 base short, with 12 bases between. The CDR3 totals 15 residues. The CDR3 spells CASSPPSESYNEQFF. CDR3 coding DNA: TGTGCCAGCAGCCCCCCCAGCGAATCCTACAATGAGCAGTTCTTC. Filled out from reference TRBV11-2 and TRBJ2-1, the complete variable domain reads EAGVAQSPRYKIIEKRQSVAFWCNPISGHATLYWYQQILGQGPKLLIQFQNNGVVDDSQLPKDRFSAERLKGVDSTLKIQPAKLEDSAVYLCASSPPSESYNEQFFGPGTRLTVL.

The rearrangement joins TRBV6-4 to TRBJ2-2; D may match TRBD1 or TRBD2 (5 bases each). The CDR3 is made up of 13 amino acids. V lost 6 bases, J lost 5 bases, and 10 bases lay in between. Germline V gene data show CDR1 as MRHNA and CDR2 as SNTAGT. CDR3 nucleotide sequence: TGTGCCAGCAGGAGGGGTGGTACCGGGGAGCTGTTTTTT. Protein: CASRRGGTGELFF.

This chain connects TRBV27 to TRBJ2-2; TRBD1 or TRBD2 may be the D gene (6 bases each). Trimming removed 2 bases at V and 5 bases at J, with 12 bases between. CDR1 is MNHEY, CDR2 SMNVEV, per germline (reference sequence). CDR3 length: 15 residues. CDR3 amino acids: CASSLARGGTGELFF. Written as DNA, the CDR3 is TGTGCCAGCAGTTTAGCGAGAGGGGGGACCGGGGAGCTGTTTTTT.

The V call is TRBV27, the J call TRBJ1-5; D is unresolved. CDR1 is MNHEY, CDR2 SMNVEV, per germline (reference sequence). The V end lost 0 bases, the J end lost 4 bases, and 4 bases lay between the germline ends. There are 13 residues in the CDR3. The CDR3 DNA sequence: TGTGCCAGCAGTTTATCGCCAAATCAGCCCCAGCATTTT. It translates to CASSLSPNQPQHF.

J is TRBJ1-5 and V is TRBV15; D is uncertain. The CDR3 is 14 residues long. The germline V gene encodes CDR1 LNHNV and CDR2 YYDKDF (reference sequence). V dropped 5 bases and J dropped 3 bases, with 11 bases sitting between them. Here the CDR3 DNA reads TGTGCCACCAGCGGTAGGACCTCCAATCAGCCCCAGCATTTT. Amino acid sequence: CATSGRTSNQPQHF.

The chain employs TRBV10-3 and TRBJ1-5; no clear D gene. Germline loops: CDR1 ENHRY, CDR2 SYGVKD. There are 15 residues in the CDR3. The germline V and J ends were trimmed by 3 bases and 4 bases, with 13 bases remaining between them. The CDR3 sequence: CAISDPTPTNQPQHF. The CDR3 region has the DNA TGTGCCATCAGTGATCCAACTCCTACGAATCAGCCCCAGCATTTT.

The chain combines TRBV4-3 with TRBJ2-7; a weak D match, TRBD2 (5 bases). The germline gives CDR1 LGHNA, CDR2 YSLEER. V lost 0 bases, J lost 3 bases, and 9 bases lay in between. The CDR3 runs to 14 residues. This CDR3 is CASSQDQRLYEQYF. CDR3 nucleotide sequence: TGCGCCAGCAGCCAAGACCAGCGGCTCTACGAGCAGTACTTC.

Here the CDR3 reads CASSVGFLEINEQFF. The CDR3 DNA follows: TGTGCCAGCAGCGTAGGGTTTCTAGAAATTAATGAGCAGTTCTTC. This chain joins TRBV9 and TRBJ2-1; no clear D gene. V was cut by 0 bases and J by 7 bases, with 14 bases left in between. Germline V lookup: CDR1 SGDLS, CDR2 YYNGEE. The CDR3 covers 15 residues. The whole variable domain, remainder taken from reference TRBV9 and TRBJ2-1, is DSGVTQTPKHLITATGQRVTLRCSPRSGDLSVYWYQQSLDQGLQFLIQYYNGEERAKGNILERFSAQQFPDLHSELNLSSLELGDSALYFCASSVGFLEINEQFFGPGTRLTVL.

The genes are TRBV7-9 and TRBJ2-7; a possible D gene is TRBD1 (6 bases). Looked up from germline, CDR1 is SEHNR and CDR2 is FQNEAQ (reference sequence). The CDR3 totals 15 residues. Deletions cut 5 bases from V and 3 bases from J, with 17 bases between. DNA for the CDR3: TGTGCCAGCAGCCCCCAACGTGGACAGAACTACGAGCAGTACTTC. It translates to CASSPQRGQNYEQYF.

The chain joins TRBV4-1 to TRBJ2-7, with a tentative D call TRBD2 (6 bases). V was clipped by 0 bases and J by 3 bases, with 15 bases between them. The CDR3 runs to 16 residues. CDR1 is MGHRA and CDR2 is YSYEKL in the germline V gene. This CDR3 reads CASSQEARTTYYEQYF. DNA of the CDR3: TGCGCCAGCAGCCAAGAGGCACGGACTACGTACTACGAGCAGTACTTC.

This clone appeared a few times. V usage is TRBV28 and J usage is TRBJ2-1, with 11 bases identical to TRBD2. With 8 bases clipped from V and 6 bases from J, the junction kept 12 bases outside the gene matches. Germline assignment: CDR1 MDHEN and CDR2 SYDVKM. The length of the CDR3 is 16 residues. The CDR3 protein is CASEGLAGGGLNEQFF. The CDR3 nucleotides are TGTGCCAGCGAGGGTTTAGCGGGAGGGGGACTCAATGAGCAGTTCTTC.

The J gene is TRBJ2-1, the V gene TRBV4-3; TRBD2 matches at 7 bases. V gave up 0 bases and J gave up 3 bases; unmatched junction bases: 5. The V gene's germline CDR1 is LGHNA and CDR2 YSLEER. The CDR3 has 16 residues. CDR3: CASSQETLARYNEQFF. CDR3 in DNA: TGCGCCAGCAGCCAAGAGACACTAGCGCGCTACAATGAGCAGTTCTTC.

V gene TRBV19 combines with J gene TRBJ1-4; the D is unclear. Trimming removed 2 bases at V and 3 bases at J, with 10 bases between. Germline-derived CDR1 and CDR2 are LNHDA and SQIVND (reference sequence). CDR3 length: 15 residues. CDR3: CASSISRTSNEKLFF. For the CDR3, the DNA is TGTGCCAGTAGTATAAGCAGAACCTCTAATGAAAAACTGTTTTTT. Complete variable domain (other parts from reference TRBV19 and TRBJ1-4): DGGITQSPKYLFRKEGQNVTLSCEQNLNHDAMYWYRQDPGQGLRLIYYSQIVNDFQKGDIAEGYSVSREKKESFPLTVTSAQKNPTAFYLCASSISRTSNEKLFFGSGTQLSVL.